This is a list of T cell receptor beta chains from one sample in a study of OX40 agonist ivuxolimab in advanced cancers. The method was immunoSEQ multiplex PCR; TCRdb's version includes in-frame clones alone and lacks a portion of them. The profile shows about 73,000 clones, 70% to 90% of them singletons. Here the sequenced sample was CD4+ or CD8+ T cells sorted from blood, taken in a trial of the OX40 agonist ivuxolimab. The receptor set was obtained from an adult with an advanced solid tumor such as melanoma, head and neck, liver or kidney cancer. CDR3s include the opening cysteine and the closing phenylalanine or tryptophan. Each record gives: V gene, J gene, clone size, D gene, CDR3 DNA, CDR3 protein. D genes are given only for firm matches. Only part of the rows carry a size: once, few, many, or a class if the clone is expanded.

>TRBV19|TRBJ2-2|NA|NA
TGTGCCAGTAGTATACCTTCGCAGAACACCGGGGAGCTGTTTTTT
CASSIPSQNTGELFF
>TRBV7-9|TRBJ1-4|NA|NA
TGTGCCAGCAGCTGGCCGAGGCAGGGAGGTGAAAAACTGTTTTTT
CASSWPRQGGEKLFF
>TRBV7-9|TRBJ1-4|NA|TRBD1
TGTGCCAGCAGCCGAGGGGGCAGCGGTGAAAAACTGTTTTTT
CASSRGGSGEKLFF
>TRBV9|TRBJ1-6|NA|TRBD1
TGTGCCAGCAGCGTAGGAGGGACAGGGTATAATTCACCCCTCCACTTT
CASSVGGTGYNSPLHF
>TRBV9|TRBJ2-3|once|TRBD2
TGTGCCAGCAACTCCGAAGGGCTAGCGGGGGAGTTGAACGATTTT
CASNSEGLAGELNDF
>TRBV5-8|TRBJ2-3|NA|NA
TGTGCCAGCAGCTCGACAAAACAGGGGGGGGTTCTCTTTGATACGCAGTATTTT
CASSSTKQGGVLFDTQYF
>TRBV7-8|TRBJ2-7|NA|NA
TGTGCCAGCAGCTTATTTGGAGACAGTGCCTACGAGCAGTACTTC
CASSLFGDSAYEQYF
>TRBV11-2|TRBJ2-1|NA|NA
TGTGCCAGCAGCGAAATGGCTTACAATGAGCAGTTCTTC
CASSEMAYNEQFF
>TRBV27|TRBJ2-2|NA|TRBD2
TGTGCCAGCAGTTTACCTAGCGGGGATGGTTGGACCGGGGAGCTGTTTTTT
CASSLPSGDGWTGELFF
>TRBV9|TRBJ1-1|NA|TRBD1
TGTGCCAGCAGCGATCGACAGGGCACCCCGAACACTGAAGCTTTCTTT
CASSDRQGTPNTEAFF
>TRBV7-6|TRBJ2-7|NA|TRBD1
TGTGCCAGCAGCTTAGGGACAGGGTCGTACGAGCAGTACTTC
CASSLGTGSYEQYF
>TRBV2|TRBJ1-4|NA|NA
TGTGCCAGCGAGGCGGCCAATAATGAAAAACTGTTTTTT
CASEAANNEKLFF
>TRBV7-9|TRBJ2-1|once|TRBD2
TGTGCCAGCAGCGCCAACCGGGGACTAGCGGGGTACAATGAGCAGTTCTTC
CASSANRGLAGYNEQFF
>TRBV19|TRBJ1-5|NA|TRBD1
TGTGCCAGTAGTATCCAGGGGGCGCCGGGCAATCAGCCCCAGCATTTT
CASSIQGAPGNQPQHF
>TRBV13|TRBJ1-1|NA|NA
TGTGCCAGCAGTCCGGGCCAGAACACTGAAGCTTTCTTT
CASSPGQNTEAFF
>TRBV27|TRBJ2-7|NA|TRBD1
TGTGCCAGCAGTTCACAGGGGGAGCAGTACTTC
CASSSQGEQYF